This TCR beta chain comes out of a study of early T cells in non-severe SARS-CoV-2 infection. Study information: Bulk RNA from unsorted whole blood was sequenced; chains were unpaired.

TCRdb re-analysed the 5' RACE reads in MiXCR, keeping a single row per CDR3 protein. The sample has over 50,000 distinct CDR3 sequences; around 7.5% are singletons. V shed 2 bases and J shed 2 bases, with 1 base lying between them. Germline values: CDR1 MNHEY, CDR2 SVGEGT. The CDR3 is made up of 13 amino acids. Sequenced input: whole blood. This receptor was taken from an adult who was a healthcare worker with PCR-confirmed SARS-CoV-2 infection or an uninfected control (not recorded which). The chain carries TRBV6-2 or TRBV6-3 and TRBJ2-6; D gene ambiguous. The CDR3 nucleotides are TGTGCCAGCAGTTACACTGGGGCCAACGTCCTGACTTTC. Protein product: CASSYTGANVLTF.